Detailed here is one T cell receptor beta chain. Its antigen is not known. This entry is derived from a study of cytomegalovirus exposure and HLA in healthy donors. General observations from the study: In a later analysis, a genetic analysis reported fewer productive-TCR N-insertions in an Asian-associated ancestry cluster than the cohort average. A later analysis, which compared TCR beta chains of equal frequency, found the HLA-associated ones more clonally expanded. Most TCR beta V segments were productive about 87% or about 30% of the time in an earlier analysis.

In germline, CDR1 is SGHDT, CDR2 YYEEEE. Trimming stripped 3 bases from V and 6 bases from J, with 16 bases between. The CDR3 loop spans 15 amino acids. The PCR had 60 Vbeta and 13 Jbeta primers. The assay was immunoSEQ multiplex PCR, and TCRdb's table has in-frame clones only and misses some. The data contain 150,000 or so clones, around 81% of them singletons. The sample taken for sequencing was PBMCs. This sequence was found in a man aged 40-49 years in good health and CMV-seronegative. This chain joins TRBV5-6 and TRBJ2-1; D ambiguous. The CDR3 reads CASSSRLEVSNEQFF. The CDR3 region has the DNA TGTGCCAGCAGCTCGAGACTTGAAGTTTCCAATGAGCAGTTCTTC.